Listed below are T cell receptor beta chains from one sample, sequenced in a study of T cells in Graves' hyperthyroidism and ophthalmopathy. TCRdb analysed the multiplex PCR reads with MiXCR anew, one entry per CDR3 protein. The sample has fewer than 400,000 distinct CDR3 sequences, about 25% seen once. The sequencing sample was made of blood. Receptors originate from a man aged 50 to 59 with Graves' hyperthyroidism. CDR3s include the opening cysteine and the closing phenylalanine or tryptophan. D genes are given only for firm matches. Some rows mark clone size as missing; the rest say once, few, many or name a class of expanded clone.

- | TRBJ2-2 | TRBD1 | TRBV29-1 | CSVASGGSGELFF | TGCAGCGTTGCGTCAGGGGGTTCCGGGGAGCTGTTTTTT
few | TRBJ2-1 | - | TRBV6-5 | CASSCPRGVWNEQFF | TGTGCCAGCAGTTGCCCCAGGGGCGTTTGGAATGAGCAGTTCTTC
few | TRBJ2-1 | TRBD2 | TRBV12-3/TRBV12-4 | CASSLRGLAAYNEQFF | TGTGCCAGCAGTTTGAGGGGACTAGCGGCCTACAATGAGCAGTTCTTC
- | TRBJ2-1 | TRBD1 | TRBV6-1 | CASLGPGQGSYEQFF | TGTGCCAGCCTTGGACCGGGACAGGGGAGTTACGAGCAGTTCTTC
- | TRBJ2-7 | TRBD1 | TRBV20-1 | CSAMFGTGGSEQYF | TGCAGTGCTATGTTCGGGACAGGGGGCTCCGAGCAGTACTTC
many | TRBJ2-1 | TRBD2 | TRBV2 | CASRGGLAGGNNEQFF | TGTGCCAGCAGGGGAGGACTAGCGGGAGGTAACAATGAGCAGTTCTTC
few | TRBJ2-4 | - | TRBV28 | CASALAIAKNIQYF | TGTGCCAGCGCCCTCGCTATAGCCAAAAACATTCAGTACTTC
- | TRBJ1-1 | - | TRBV19 | CASSIDRSTPNTEAFF | TGTGCCAGTAGTATCGACAGGTCAACCCCGAACACTGAAGCTTTCTTT
- | TRBJ2-5 | - | TRBV5-4 | CASSSGEAQETQYF | TGTGCCAGCAGCTCCGGGGAGGCCCAAGAGACCCAGTACTTC
many | TRBJ2-3 | - | TRBV2 | CASAPGANTDTQYF | TGTGCCAGCGCCCCCGGGGCAAACACAGATACGCAGTATTTT
- | TRBJ2-7 | - | TRBV2 | CARSSGSYEQYF | TGTGCCAGATCAAGCGGGTCCTACGAGCAGTACTTC
- | TRBJ1-3 | - | TRBV15 | CATSRVGSGNTIYF | TGTGCCACCAGCAGAGTTGGCTCTGGAAACACCATATATTTT
- | TRBJ2-1 | TRBD2 | TRBV5-1 | CASSRGLAGSYNEQFF | TGCGCCAGCAGCAGGGGACTAGCGGGCTCCTACAATGAGCAGTTCTTC
few | TRBJ1-2 | - | TRBV12-3/TRBV12-4 | CASSLTPAGYTF | TGTGCCAGCAGTTTAACCCCAGCGGGCTACACCTTC
- | TRBJ1-1 | - | TRBV18 | CASSPSQIRNTEAFF | TGTGCCAGCTCACCGTCACAGATCAGAAACACTGAAGCTTTCTTT
- | TRBJ1-1 | - | TRBV29-1 | CSGGKNTEAFF | TGCAGCGGAGGGAAGAACACTGAAGCTTTCTTT
once | TRBJ2-7 | - | TRBV20-1 | CSGEGQSYEQYF | TGCAGTGGGGAAGGGCAATCTTACGAGCAGTACTTC
- | TRBJ1-6 | TRBD1 | TRBV9 | CASSVGGQGSPLHF | TGTGCCAGCAGCGTGGGGGGACAGGGATCACCCCTCCACTTT
many | TRBJ1-5 | - | TRBV6-6 | CASSYSVTEGQPQHF | TGTGCCAGCAGTTACTCGGTGACCGAGGGACAGCCCCAGCATTTT
- | TRBJ1-2 | - | TRBV7-2 | CASSITGEANYGYTF | TGTGCCAGCAGCATAACAGGAGAAGCTAACTATGGCTACACCTTC
- | TRBJ2-7 | TRBD1 | TRBV18 | CASSPKAGGHEQYF | TGTGCCAGCTCACCAAAAGCAGGGGGCCACGAGCAGTACTTC
- | TRBJ2-5 | TRBD1 | TRBV11-3 | CASSTRPGQREETQYF | TGTGCCAGCAGCACCAGACCGGGACAGAGGGAAGAGACCCAGTACTTC
- | TRBJ2-3 | - | TRBV10-2 | CASSGLTGATDTQYF | TGCGCCAGCAGTGGACTGACAGGAGCCACAGATACGCAGTATTTT
- | TRBJ2-1 | - | TRBV20-1 | CSARDLTGAYNEQFF | TGCAGTGCTAGAGATTTAACGGGAGCTTACAATGAGCAGTTCTTC
few | TRBJ2-2 | - | TRBV2 | CASSWDSNTGELFF | TGTGCCAGCAGTTGGGACTCTAACACCGGGGAGCTGTTTTTT
- | TRBJ2-1 | - | TRBV11-2 | CASRPGGYNEQFF | TGTGCCAGCCGCCCAGGAGGATACAATGAGCAGTTCTTC
- | TRBJ1-1 | - | TRBV7-9 | CASSLVDGLAFF | TGTGCCAGCAGCTTAGTGGATGGTTTGGCTTTCTTT
- | TRBJ1-2 | TRBD1 | TRBV24-1 | CATSDTRTGVRGYTF | TGTGCCACCAGTGACACCCGGACAGGGGTCCGCGGCTACACCTTC
few | TRBJ1-4 | - | TRBV11-1 | CASSLAPAAGEKLFF | TGTGCCAGCAGCTTAGCCCCGGCCGCAGGTGAAAAACTGTTTTTT
few | TRBJ2-2 | TRBD2 | TRBV18 | CASSPLPSGMAGELFF | TGTGCCAGCTCACCACTGCCTAGCGGGATGGCCGGGGAGCTGTTTTTT
many | TRBJ2-7 | TRBD2 | TRBV2 | CASTFDAGGYEQYF | TGTGCCAGCACTTTTGACGCCGGGGGGTACGAGCAGTACTTC
- | TRBJ2-1 | TRBD1 | TRBV30 | CAWDSGQYANEQFF | TGTGCCTGGGACTCGGGACAGTACGCCAATGAGCAGTTCTTC
few | TRBJ1-5 | - | TRBV7-6 | CASSLGEGGEPQHF | TGTGCCAGCAGCTTGGGGGAGGGCGGGGAGCCCCAGCATTTT
few | TRBJ2-2 | - | TRBV11-3 | CASSLSGRELFF | TGTGCCAGCAGTCTCTCGGGCCGGGAGCTGTTTTTT
- | TRBJ2-3 | TRBD2 | TRBV7-9 | CASSLVAGASDTQYF | TGTGCCAGCAGCTTAGTAGCGGGAGCTTCGGATACGCAGTATTTT
- | TRBJ2-2 | TRBD2 | TRBV10-3 | CAISESLARTTGELFF | TGTGCCATCAGTGAGTCACTAGCGCGGACGACCGGGGAGCTGTTTTTT
few | TRBJ1-5 | TRBD1 | TRBV30 | CAWTPGGAGQPQHF | TGTGCCTGGACGCCAGGGGGCGCGGGACAGCCCCAGCATTTT
many | TRBJ2-3 | TRBD1 | TRBV12-3/TRBV12-4 | CASDSRTGRTDTQYF | TGTGCCAGCGACTCTCGGACAGGGCGCACAGATACGCAGTATTTT
- | TRBJ1-2 | - | TRBV11-2 | CASSLDLTYGYTF | TGTGCCAGCAGCTTAGATTTAACCTATGGCTACACCTTC
- | TRBJ2-4 | - | TRBV11-3 | CASSEGGARHIQYF | TGTGCCAGCAGCGAGGGGGGGGCAAGGCACATTCAGTACTTC
many | TRBJ2-2 | TRBD2 | TRBV28 | CASSSRLAGGQRELFF | TGTGCCAGCAGTTCCCGACTAGCGGGAGGGCAAAGGGAGCTGTTTTTT
once | TRBJ2-3 | - | TRBV5-5 | CATTGSGIDTQYF | TGCGCCACTACGGGCTCTGGGATAGATACGCAGTATTTT
- | TRBJ2-6 | - | TRBV30 | CASTRGIGANVLTF | TGTGCCTCGACGAGGGGTATTGGGGCCAACGTCCTGACTTTC
- | TRBJ2-7 | - | TRBV3-1 | CASSQVAYEQYF | TGTGCCAGCAGCCAAGTGGCCTACGAGCAGTACTTC
few | TRBJ2-5 | TRBD1 | TRBV11-2 | CASSFRALGRGRRETQYF | TGTGCCAGCAGCTTTCGGGCGTTGGGCAGGGGGCGCCGGGAGACCCAGTACTTC
- | TRBJ2-5 | - | TRBV14 | CASSQDAHEGETQYF | TGTGCCAGCAGCCAAGATGCACACGAAGGGGAGACCCAGTACTTC
- | TRBJ2-7 | TRBD2 | TRBV12-3/TRBV12-4 | CASSLIPREGYEQYF | TGTGCCAGCAGTTTAATTCCCCGGGAGGGCTACGAGCAGTACTTC